A single T cell receptor (beta chain) is shown here with its context. The antigen is not known. The record originates from a study of Ad26.COV2.S vaccination and SARS-CoV-2 variants. The CDR3 is 16 residues long. Germline-derived CDR1 and CDR2 are SGHRS and YFSETQ. V dropped 0 bases and J dropped 1 base, with 13 bases sitting between them. Produced via immunoSEQ multiplex PCR; TCRdb's table is partial and in-frame only. This sample carries roughly 180,000 clones, around 88% of them seen once, and the ten largest clones take around 6.3%. Overall study findings and caveats: Substantial breadth was reportedly displayed by spike-specific CD8+ and CD4+ T cell responses after vaccination. Using TCR breadth and depth analyses may have led to underestimated total T cell responses. Greater spike-specific TCR breadth was seen in vaccine recipients than in placebo recipients. Those who received vaccine or placebo ended up with similar non-spike TCR breadth.

The genes are TRBV5-1 and TRBJ2-5, with D perhaps TRBD1 (5 bases). The sample in question was peripheral blood, obtained after recovery from COVID-19. This sequence was found in a human donor who had recovered from COVID-19. The CDR3 region has the DNA TGCGCCAGCAGCTTGGAATTTGTGGGGCCCCAAGAGACCCAGTACTTC. It translates to CASSLEFVGPQETQYF.